The rows below give T cell receptor beta chains drawn from one sample of a study of early T cells in non-severe SARS-CoV-2 infection. MiXCR was run by TCRdb on the 5' RACE reads, yielding one entry per CDR3 protein. The data show more than 55,000 distinct CDR3 sequences, approximately 13% seen once. The source material was whole blood. These receptors all come from an adult who was a healthcare worker with PCR-confirmed SARS-CoV-2 infection or an uninfected control (not recorded which). The CDR3 runs from the conserved cysteine through the conserved F or W. D genes are given only for firm matches. Size is stated for part of the rows, as once, few or many counts, or as a class when the clone is expanded.

d_call: TRBD1
j_call: TRBJ1-6
v_call: TRBV24-1
clone_size: few
cdr3_nt: TGTGCCACCAGTGATTTTCAGGAGGGGACAGCGAGCCAAAGGAGCTCCTATAATTCACCCCTCCACTTT
cdr3_aa: CATSDFQEGTASQRSSYNSPLHF

d_call: .
j_call: TRBJ1-6
v_call: TRBV5-1
clone_size: few
cdr3_nt: TGCGCCAGCAGCTTGGGGGAGTTGGGATCACCCCTCCACTTT
cdr3_aa: CASSLGELGSPLHF

d_call: .
j_call: TRBJ1-5
v_call: TRBV12-3/TRBV12-4
clone_size: .
cdr3_nt: TGTGCCAGCAGTAAAGAGGTAGAGCAGCCCCAGCATTTT
cdr3_aa: CASSKEVEQPQHF

d_call: .
j_call: TRBJ2-2
v_call: TRBV29-1
clone_size: many
cdr3_nt: TGCAGCGCCCCCCAGCCCGCAGGTTCCGGGGAGCTGTTTTTT
cdr3_aa: CSAPQPAGSGELFF

d_call: .
j_call: TRBJ2-2
v_call: TRBV3-1
clone_size: .
cdr3_nt: TGTGCCAGCAGCCAATATGGGGAAATGGGGGAGCTGTTTTTT
cdr3_aa: CASSQYGEMGELFF

d_call: .
j_call: TRBJ1-5
v_call: TRBV6-2/TRBV6-3
clone_size: few
cdr3_nt: TGTGCCAGCAGTTACCGGCCCAATCAGCCCCAGCATTTT
cdr3_aa: CASSYRPNQPQHF

d_call: TRBD1
j_call: TRBJ2-1
v_call: TRBV19
clone_size: .
cdr3_nt: TGTGCCAGTAGTCATACAGGGGGCGACCTCCTAATGTTCTTC
cdr3_aa: CASSHTGGDLLMFF

d_call: .
j_call: TRBJ2-7
v_call: TRBV6-6
clone_size: .
cdr3_nt: TGTGCCAGCAGTTACTCGGGAAGGGGGGGGTCCTACGAGCAGTACTTC
cdr3_aa: CASSYSGRGGSYEQYF

d_call: TRBD1
j_call: TRBJ2-1
v_call: TRBV6-6
clone_size: medium-sized
cdr3_nt: TGTGCCAGCAGTCCCGGACAGGGGGGATACAATGAGCAGTTCTTC
cdr3_aa: CASSPGQGGYNEQFF

d_call: .
j_call: TRBJ1-2
v_call: TRBV20-1
clone_size: .
cdr3_nt: TGCAGTGCCTCCACCGACAACTTTAACTATGGCTACACCTTC
cdr3_aa: CSASTDNFNYGYTF

d_call: .
j_call: TRBJ1-1
v_call: TRBV18
clone_size: .
cdr3_nt: TGTGCCAGCTCACCAAGAGATGGTACTGAAGCTTTCTTT
cdr3_aa: CASSPRDGTEAFF

d_call: .
j_call: TRBJ2-3
v_call: TRBV29-1
clone_size: few
cdr3_nt: TGCAGCGCCTGCGAGGACAGACCCACAGATACGCAGTATTTT
cdr3_aa: CSACEDRPTDTQYF

d_call: TRBD1
j_call: TRBJ1-5
v_call: TRBV18
clone_size: .
cdr3_nt: TGTGCCAGCCGGGACAGTGGAAATAGCAATCAGCCCCAGCATTTT
cdr3_aa: CASRDSGNSNQPQHF

d_call: TRBD1
j_call: TRBJ2-1
v_call: TRBV19
clone_size: few
cdr3_nt: TGTGCCAGTAGTATAGGGGACAGCTCCTACAATGAGCAGTTCTTC
cdr3_aa: CASSIGDSSYNEQFF

d_call: TRBD1
j_call: TRBJ1-4
v_call: TRBV5-4
clone_size: .
cdr3_nt: TGTGCCAGCAGCTTGCAGGGGGCGAATGAAAAACTGTTTTTT
cdr3_aa: CASSLQGANEKLFF

d_call: TRBD2
j_call: TRBJ2-1
v_call: TRBV11-2
clone_size: many
cdr3_nt: TGTGCCAGCAGCTTACGCTCATTTGGGGCTAGCGGGAGAGGCGCCCAGAATGAGCAGTTCTTC
cdr3_aa: CASSLRSFGASGRGAQNEQFF

d_call: .
j_call: TRBJ2-5
v_call: TRBV5-1
clone_size: .
cdr3_nt: TGCGCCAGCAGCTTGGCACTGGGGGGCCAAGAGACCCAGTACTTC
cdr3_aa: CASSLALGGQETQYF

d_call: .
j_call: TRBJ1-1
v_call: TRBV6-5
clone_size: many
cdr3_nt: TGTGCCAGCAGTTACTCGATTTCTGCGTTTGGCGCTGAAGCTTTCTTT
cdr3_aa: CASSYSISAFGAEAFF

d_call: TRBD1
j_call: TRBJ1-1
v_call: TRBV7-2
clone_size: .
cdr3_nt: TGTGCCAGCAGCCCCTTTGACAGGGCGGCTTTCTTT
cdr3_aa: CASSPFDRAAFF

d_call: .
j_call: TRBJ2-3
v_call: TRBV29-1
clone_size: few
cdr3_nt: TGCAGCGTTGAAGATTATCCCCGACGCCCCCCAGATACGCAGTATTTT
cdr3_aa: CSVEDYPRRPPDTQYF

d_call: TRBD1
j_call: TRBJ1-1
v_call: TRBV7-3
clone_size: few
cdr3_nt: TGTGCCAGCAGCTTACAGGGGGTGACTGAAGCTTTCTTT
cdr3_aa: CASSLQGVTEAFF

d_call: TRBD2
j_call: TRBJ2-3
v_call: TRBV5-1
clone_size: .
cdr3_nt: TGCGCCAGCAGCTTAAGGACTAGCGGGATCACAGATACGCAGTATTTT
cdr3_aa: CASSLRTSGITDTQYF

d_call: TRBD2
j_call: TRBJ2-5
v_call: TRBV20-1
clone_size: .
cdr3_nt: TGCAGTGCTGATTCGGCGGGAGGGGCGGAGACCCAGTACTTC
cdr3_aa: CSADSAGGAETQYF

d_call: .
j_call: TRBJ2-1
v_call: TRBV11-2
clone_size: .
cdr3_nt: TGTGCCAGCAGCTACGACTTAGACAATGAGCAGTTCTTC
cdr3_aa: CASSYDLDNEQFF

d_call: .
j_call: TRBJ1-4
v_call: TRBV25-1
clone_size: few
cdr3_nt: TGTGCCAGCAGGGGCCCCGCAACTAATGAAAAACTGTTTTTT
cdr3_aa: CASRGPATNEKLFF

d_call: .
j_call: TRBJ1-2
v_call: TRBV7-8
clone_size: few
cdr3_nt: TGTGCCAGCAGCCCGGGTCGTGGCCTCTATGGCTACACCTTC
cdr3_aa: CASSPGRGLYGYTF

d_call: .
j_call: TRBJ2-7
v_call: TRBV20-1
clone_size: .
cdr3_nt: TGCAGTGCTAGTTACGATTTGGTGTACTTC
cdr3_aa: CSASYDLVYF

d_call: .
j_call: TRBJ2-7
v_call: TRBV3-1
clone_size: many
cdr3_nt: TGTGCCAGCAGCCAAGGCTACGAGCAGTACTTC
cdr3_aa: CASSQGYEQYF

d_call: .
j_call: TRBJ2-5
v_call: TRBV7-8
clone_size: .
cdr3_nt: TGTGCCAGCAGCACCGGACAAGTCAAAGAGACCCAGTACTTC
cdr3_aa: CASSTGQVKETQYF